The 8 T cell receptor beta chains reported below all come from one sample, sequenced in a study of patients and donors after allogeneic stem cell transplantation. MiXCR, applied by TCRdb to the RT-PCR reads, yields one record per CDR3 protein. The data hold 85,000 to 90,000 distinct CDR3 sequences, with 48% observed a single time. Sequencing was performed on blood, either unsorted or a sorted T cell fraction (not recorded which). Every receptor here comes from a human donor who was either an allogeneic HSCT recipient or a stem cell or donor lymphocyte infusion donor (not recorded which). It is not recorded whose cells these are; they may come from a transplant donor.

V and J are TRBV5-1 and TRBJ1-2; TRBD1 is a possible D gene (5 bases). Germline V gene data show CDR1 as SGHRS and CDR2 as YFSETQ. The CDR3 spans 12 residues. The germline V and J ends were trimmed by 5 bases and 6 bases, with 11 bases remaining between them. The CDR3 sequence is CASREGENGYTF. The CDR3 DNA sequence: TGCGCCAGCAGGGAAGGGGAGAATGGCTACACCTTC.

V gene TRBV6-5 combines with J gene TRBJ1-1, with a tentative D call TRBD1 (6 bases). V lost 1 base and J 2 bases, leaving 11 bases between the germline ends. The CDR3 is made up of 15 amino acids. CDR1 and CDR2 (germline): MNHEY, SVGAGI. CDR3 sequence (DNA): TGTGCCAGCAGTTACTACGGACAGCAAAACACTGAAGCTTTCTTT. It specifies CASSYYGQQNTEAFF.

The V and J genes are TRBV20-1 and TRBJ2-7, with 9 positions matching TRBD1. The CDR3 consists of 15 residues. V dropped 0 bases and J dropped 5; count of bases not matched to a gene: 8. Germline-derived CDR1 and CDR2 are DFQATT and SNEGSKA (reference sequence). The CDR3 loop reads CSARDPGTGRDEQYF. The CDR3 DNA follows: TGCAGTGCTAGAGATCCCGGGACAGGGCGCGACGAGCAGTACTTC.

The V and J genes are TRBV5-1 and TRBJ2-7, with D possibly matching TRBD2 (5 bases). Germline assignment: CDR1 SGHRS and CDR2 YFSETQ. V gave up 0 bases and J gave up 0 bases, with 10 bases separating them. This CDR3 has 15 residues. In DNA, the CDR3 is TGCGCCAGCAGCTTGGAGCCCGGGATCTCCTACGAGCAGTACTTC. Translation: CASSLEPGISYEQYF.

This rearrangement joins TRBV4-3 to TRBJ1-4; D remains unclear. The length of the CDR3 is 15 residues. V lost 1 base and J 7 bases, leaving 13 bases between the germline ends. CDR1 and CDR2 (germline): LGHNA, YSLEER. The CDR3 sequence is CASSQAVQRGEKLFF. The CDR3 DNA follows: TGCGCCAGCAGCCAAGCGGTACAGCGAGGTGAAAAACTGTTTTTT.

Details on this clonotype: The CDR3 ends on some other residue instead of the conserved phenylalanine or tryptophan, so this is likely a read error. The gene calls are TRBV6-5 and TRBJ1-3; D is undetermined. V shed 0 bases and J shed 9 bases, with 12 bases lying between them. Germline V gene lookup returns CDR1 MNHEY and CDR2 SVGAGI. The CDR3 covers 14 residues. The CDR3 sequence is CASSYSREGPTIYL. CDR3 coding DNA: TGTGCCAGCAGTTACTCTCGGGAGGGCCCCACCATATATTTG.

The chain has TRBV7-2 and TRBJ1-5, with TRBD1 matching over 7 bases. This CDR3 has 15 residues. Germline V gene lookup returns CDR1 SGHTA and CDR2 FQGNSA. J was trimmed by 4 bases and V by 6 bases; bases with no gene match: 9. The CDR3 spells CASSQQGFENQPQHF. The CDR3 DNA is TGTGCCAGCAGTCAACAGGGGTTTGAGAATCAGCCCCAGCATTTT. Drawing the rest from reference TRBV7-2 and TRBJ1-5, the complete variable domain is GAGVSQSPSNKVTEKGKDVELRCDPISGHTALYWYRQSLGQGLEFLIYFQGNSAPDKSGLPSDRFSAERTGGSVSTLTIQRTQQEDSAVYLCASSQQGFENQPQHFGDGTRLSIL.

V usage is TRBV7-2 and J usage is TRBJ1-4, with D tentatively TRBD1 (5 bases). There are 13 residues in the CDR3. Germline values: CDR1 SGHTA, CDR2 FQGNSA. V shed 1 base and J shed 7 bases, with 7 bases lying between them. CDR3: CASSLVGAEKLFF. CDR3 sequence (DNA): TGTGCCAGCAGCTTAGTTGGGGCTGAAAAACTGTTTTTT.